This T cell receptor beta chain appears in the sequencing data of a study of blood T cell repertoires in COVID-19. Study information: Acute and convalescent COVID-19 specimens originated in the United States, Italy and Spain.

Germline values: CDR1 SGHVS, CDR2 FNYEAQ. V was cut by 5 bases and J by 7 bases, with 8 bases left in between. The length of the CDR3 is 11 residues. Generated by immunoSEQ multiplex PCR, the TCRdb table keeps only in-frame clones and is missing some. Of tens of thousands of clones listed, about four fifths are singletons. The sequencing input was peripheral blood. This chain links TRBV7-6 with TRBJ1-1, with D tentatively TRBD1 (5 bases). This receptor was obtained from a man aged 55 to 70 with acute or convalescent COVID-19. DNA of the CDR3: TGTGCCAGCAGCGAGACAGATGAAGCTTTCTTT. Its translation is CASSETDEAFF.